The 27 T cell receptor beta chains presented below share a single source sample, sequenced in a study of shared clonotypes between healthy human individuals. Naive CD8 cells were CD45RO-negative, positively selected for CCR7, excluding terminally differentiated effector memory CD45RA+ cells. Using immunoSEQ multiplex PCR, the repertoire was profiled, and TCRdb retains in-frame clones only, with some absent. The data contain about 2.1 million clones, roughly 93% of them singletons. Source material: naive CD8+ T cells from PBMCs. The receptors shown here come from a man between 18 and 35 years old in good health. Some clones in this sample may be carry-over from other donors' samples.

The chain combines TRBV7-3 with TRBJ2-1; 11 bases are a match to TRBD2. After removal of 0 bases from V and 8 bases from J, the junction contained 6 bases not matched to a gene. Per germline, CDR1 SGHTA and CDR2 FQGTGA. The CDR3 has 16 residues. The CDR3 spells CASSLTGTSGVYEQFF. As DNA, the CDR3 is TGTGCCAGCAGCTTAACTGGGACTAGCGGAGTGTATGAGCAGTTCTTC.

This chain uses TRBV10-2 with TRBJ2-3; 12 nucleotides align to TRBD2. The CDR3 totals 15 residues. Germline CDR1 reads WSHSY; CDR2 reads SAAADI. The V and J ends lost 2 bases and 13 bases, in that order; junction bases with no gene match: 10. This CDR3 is CASSEGLAGGDAEYF. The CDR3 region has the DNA TGCGCCAGCAGTGAGGGGCTAGCGGGAGGGGACGCGGAGTATTTT.

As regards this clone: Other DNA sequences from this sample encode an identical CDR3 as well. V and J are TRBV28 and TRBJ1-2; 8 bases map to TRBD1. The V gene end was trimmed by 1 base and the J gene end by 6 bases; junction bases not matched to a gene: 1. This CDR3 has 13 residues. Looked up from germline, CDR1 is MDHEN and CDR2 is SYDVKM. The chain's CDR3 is CASSLYRGNGYTF. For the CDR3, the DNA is TGTGCCAGCAGTTTATACAGGGGGAATGGCTACACCTTC.

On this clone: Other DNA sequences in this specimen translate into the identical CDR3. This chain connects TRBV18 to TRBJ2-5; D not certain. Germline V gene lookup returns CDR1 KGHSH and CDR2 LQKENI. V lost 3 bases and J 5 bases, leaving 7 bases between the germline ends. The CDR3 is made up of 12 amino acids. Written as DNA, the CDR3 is TGTGCCAGCTCACCGGCCGAGGAGACCCAGTACTTC. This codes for CASSPAEETQYF. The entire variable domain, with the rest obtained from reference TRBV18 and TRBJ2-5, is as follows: NAGVMQNPRHLVRRRGQEARLRCSPMKGHSHVYWYRQLPEEGLKFMVYLQKENIIDESGMPKERFSAEFPKEGPSILRIQQVVRGDSAAYFCASSPAEETQYFGPGTRLLVL.

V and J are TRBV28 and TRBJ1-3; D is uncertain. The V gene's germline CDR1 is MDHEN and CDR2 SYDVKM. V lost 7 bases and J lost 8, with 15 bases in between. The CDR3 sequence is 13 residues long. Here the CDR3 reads CASTVGLVHTIYF. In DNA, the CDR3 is TGTGCCAGCACCGTAGGGCTCGTACACACCATATATTTT.

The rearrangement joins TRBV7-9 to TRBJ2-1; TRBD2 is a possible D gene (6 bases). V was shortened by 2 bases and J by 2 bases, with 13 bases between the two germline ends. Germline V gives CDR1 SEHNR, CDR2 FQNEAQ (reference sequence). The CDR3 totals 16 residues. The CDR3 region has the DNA TGTGCCAGCAGCTTACCCTTAGCGGCAACCTACAATGAGCAGTTCTTC. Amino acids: CASSLPLAATYNEQFF.

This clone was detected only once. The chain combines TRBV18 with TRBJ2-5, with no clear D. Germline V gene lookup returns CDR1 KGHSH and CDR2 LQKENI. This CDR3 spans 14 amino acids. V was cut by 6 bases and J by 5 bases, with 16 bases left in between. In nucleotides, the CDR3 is TGTGCCAGCTCCCTCTACACCAATAAGGAGACCCAGTACTTC. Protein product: CASSLYTNKETQYF.

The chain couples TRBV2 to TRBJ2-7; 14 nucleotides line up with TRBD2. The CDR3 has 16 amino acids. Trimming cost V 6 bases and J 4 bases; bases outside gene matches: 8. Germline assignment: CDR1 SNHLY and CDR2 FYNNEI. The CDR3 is CASRAVGLAGVYEQYF. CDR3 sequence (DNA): TGTGCCAGCAGGGCCGTGGGACTAGCGGGAGTGTACGAGCAGTACTTC.

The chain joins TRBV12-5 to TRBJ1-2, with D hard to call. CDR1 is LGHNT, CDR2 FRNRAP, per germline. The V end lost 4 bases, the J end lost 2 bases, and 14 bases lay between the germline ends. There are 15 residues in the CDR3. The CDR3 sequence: CASGSEGGPNYGYTF. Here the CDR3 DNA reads TGTGCTAGTGGTTCCGAGGGAGGTCCGAACTATGGCTACACCTTC. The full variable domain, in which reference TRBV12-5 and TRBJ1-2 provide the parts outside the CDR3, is DARVTQTPRHKVTEMGQEVTMRCQPILGHNTVFWYRQTMMQGLELLAYFRNRAPLDDSGMPKDRFSAEMPDATLATLKIQPSEPRDSAVYFCASGSEGGPNYGYTFGSGTRLTVV.

The CDR3 protein is CASSLWQGDTDTQYF. CDR3 DNA sequence: TGTGCCAGCAGTTTATGGCAGGGGGATACAGATACGCAGTATTTT. V usage is TRBV28 and J usage is TRBJ2-3; the match to TRBD1 covers 7 bases. J was trimmed by 3 bases and V by 0 bases; bases with no gene match: 3. Germline V gene data show CDR1 as MDHEN and CDR2 as SYDVKM. CDR3 length equals 15 residues.

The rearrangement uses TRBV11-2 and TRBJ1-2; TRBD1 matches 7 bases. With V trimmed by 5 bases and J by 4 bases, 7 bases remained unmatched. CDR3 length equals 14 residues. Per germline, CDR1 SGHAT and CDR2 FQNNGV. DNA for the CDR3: TGTGCCAGCAGCCTGCCCGGGACAGCCTATGGCTACACCTTC. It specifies CASSLPGTAYGYTF.

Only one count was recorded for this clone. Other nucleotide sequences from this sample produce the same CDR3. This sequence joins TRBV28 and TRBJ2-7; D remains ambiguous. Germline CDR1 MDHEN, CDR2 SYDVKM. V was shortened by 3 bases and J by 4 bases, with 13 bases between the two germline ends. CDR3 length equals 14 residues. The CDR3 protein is CASSLSGRPYEQYF. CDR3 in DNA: TGTGCCAGCAGTTTGAGTGGACGGCCTTACGAGCAGTACTTC. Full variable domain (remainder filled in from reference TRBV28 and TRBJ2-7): DVKVTQSSRYLVKRTGEKVFLECVQDMDHENMFWYRQDPGLGLRLIYFSYDVKMKEKGDIPEGYSVSREKKERFSLILESASTNQTSMYLCASSLSGRPYEQYFGPGTRLTVT.

CDR3: CASSSQGTGAETQYF. CDR3 sequence (DNA): TGTGCCAGCAGCTCCCAGGGGACAGGGGCCGAGACCCAGTACTTC. This chain uses TRBV7-8 with TRBJ2-5; TRBD1 aligns across 10 bases. From germline, CDR1 is SGHVS and CDR2 FQNEAQ. This CDR3 has 15 amino acids. The V gene end was trimmed by 4 bases and the J gene end by 5 bases; junction bases not matched to a gene: 7.

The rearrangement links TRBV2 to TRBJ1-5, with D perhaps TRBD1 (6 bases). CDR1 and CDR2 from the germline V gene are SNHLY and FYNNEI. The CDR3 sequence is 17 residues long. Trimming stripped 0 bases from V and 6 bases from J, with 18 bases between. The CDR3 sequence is CASSEARGRGSRQPQHF. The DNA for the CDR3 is TGTGCCAGCAGTGAAGCGCGGGGCAGGGGAAGTCGTCAGCCCCAGCATTTT. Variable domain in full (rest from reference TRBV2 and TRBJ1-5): EPEVTQTPSHQVTQMGQEVILRCVPISNHLYFYWYRQILGQKVEFLVSFYNNEISEKSEIFDDQFSVERPDGSNFTLKIRSTKLEDSAMYFCASSEARGRGSRQPQHFGDGTRLSIL.

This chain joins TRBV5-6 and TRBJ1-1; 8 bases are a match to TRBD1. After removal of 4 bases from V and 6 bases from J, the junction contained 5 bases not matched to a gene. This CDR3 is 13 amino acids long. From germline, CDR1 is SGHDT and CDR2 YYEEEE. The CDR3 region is CASSSSGGPEAFF. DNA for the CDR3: TGTGCCAGCAGCAGCTCAGGGGGCCCTGAAGCTTTCTTT. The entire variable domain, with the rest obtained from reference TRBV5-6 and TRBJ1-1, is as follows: DAGVTQSPTHLIKTRGQQVTLRCSPKSGHDTVSWYQQALGQGPQFIFQYYEEEERQRGNFPDRFSGHQFPNYSSELNVNALLLGDSALYLCASSSSGGPEAFFGQGTRLTVV.

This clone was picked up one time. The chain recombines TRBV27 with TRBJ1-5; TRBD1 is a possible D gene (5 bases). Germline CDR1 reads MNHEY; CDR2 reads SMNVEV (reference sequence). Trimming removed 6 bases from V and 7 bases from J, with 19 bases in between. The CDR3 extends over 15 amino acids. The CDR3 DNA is TGTGCCAGCAGAGATGGGCAGGGAGGGCGACAGCCCCAGCATTTT. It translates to CASRDGQGGRQPQHF.

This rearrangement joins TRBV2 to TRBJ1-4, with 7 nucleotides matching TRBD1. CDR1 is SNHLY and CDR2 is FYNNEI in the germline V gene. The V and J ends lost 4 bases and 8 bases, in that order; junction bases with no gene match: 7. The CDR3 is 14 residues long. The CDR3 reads CASSGRDRREKLFF. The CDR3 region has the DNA TGTGCCAGCAGTGGCCGGGACAGACGCGAAAAACTGTTTTTT.

CDR3 nucleotides: TGTGCCAGCAGCTACGAAGACAGGGGGACCGCTAACTATGGCTACACCTTC. It translates to CASSYEDRGTANYGYTF. This rearrangement joins TRBV5-6 to TRBJ1-2; 9 bases are shared with TRBD1. Trimming at V came to 3 bases and at J to 0 bases, leaving 9 bases not matched to a gene. The CDR3 loop spans 17 amino acids. The germline CDR1 and CDR2 sequences are SGHDT and YYEEEE.

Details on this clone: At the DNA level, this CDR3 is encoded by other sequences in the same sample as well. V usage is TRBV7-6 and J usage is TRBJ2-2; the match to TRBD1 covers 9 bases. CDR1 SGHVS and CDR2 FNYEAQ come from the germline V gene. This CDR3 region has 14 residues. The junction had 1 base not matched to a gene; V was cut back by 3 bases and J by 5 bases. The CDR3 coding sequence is TGTGCCAGCAGCTTGGACAGGGGAACCGGGGAGCTGTTTTTT. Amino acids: CASSLDRGTGELFF.

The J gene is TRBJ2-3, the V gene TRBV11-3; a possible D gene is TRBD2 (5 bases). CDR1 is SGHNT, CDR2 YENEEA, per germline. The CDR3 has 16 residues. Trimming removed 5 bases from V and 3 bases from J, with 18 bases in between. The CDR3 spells CASSHIASGLTDTQYF. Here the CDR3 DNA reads TGTGCCAGCAGCCATATAGCGTCAGGCCTTACAGATACGCAGTATTTT.

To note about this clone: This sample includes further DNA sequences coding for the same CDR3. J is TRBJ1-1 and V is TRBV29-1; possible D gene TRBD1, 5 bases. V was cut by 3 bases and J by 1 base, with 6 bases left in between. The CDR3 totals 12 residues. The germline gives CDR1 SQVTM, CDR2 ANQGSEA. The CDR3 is CSVDGGNTEAFF. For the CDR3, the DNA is TGCAGCGTTGACGGGGGGAACACTGAAGCTTTCTTT.

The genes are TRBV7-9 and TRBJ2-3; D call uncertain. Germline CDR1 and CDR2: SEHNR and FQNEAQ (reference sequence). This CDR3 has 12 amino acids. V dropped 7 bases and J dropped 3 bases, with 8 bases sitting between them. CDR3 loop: CASTTRTDTQYF. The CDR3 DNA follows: TGTGCCAGCACCACAAGGACAGATACGCAGTATTTT.

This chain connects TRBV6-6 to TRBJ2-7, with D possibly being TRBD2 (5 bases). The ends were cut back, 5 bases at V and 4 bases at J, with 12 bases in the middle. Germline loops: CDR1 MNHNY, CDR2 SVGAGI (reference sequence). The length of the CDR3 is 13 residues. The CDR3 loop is CASSEADLYEQYF. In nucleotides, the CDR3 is TGTGCCAGCAGTGAGGCGGACTTATACGAGCAGTACTTC.

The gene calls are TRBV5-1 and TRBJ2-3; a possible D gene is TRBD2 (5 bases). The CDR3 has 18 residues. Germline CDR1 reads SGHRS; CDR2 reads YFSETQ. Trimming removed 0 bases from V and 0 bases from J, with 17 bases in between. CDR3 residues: CASSLGISAGNSTDTQYF. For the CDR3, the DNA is TGCGCCAGCAGCTTGGGGATATCAGCCGGGAATAGCACAGATACGCAGTATTTT.

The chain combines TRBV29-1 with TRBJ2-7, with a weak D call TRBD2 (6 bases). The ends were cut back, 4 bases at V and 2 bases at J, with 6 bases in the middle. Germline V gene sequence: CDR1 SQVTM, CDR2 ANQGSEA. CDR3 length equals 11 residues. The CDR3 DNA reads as TGCAGCGTTGGACTAGCCTACGAGCAGTACTTC. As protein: CSVGLAYEQYF.

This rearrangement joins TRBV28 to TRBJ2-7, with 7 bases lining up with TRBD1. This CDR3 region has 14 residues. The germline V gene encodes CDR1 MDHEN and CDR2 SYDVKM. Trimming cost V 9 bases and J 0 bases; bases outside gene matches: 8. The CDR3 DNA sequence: TGTGCCAGTACACAGACAGGGAGCTCCTACGAGCAGTACTTC. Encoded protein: CASTQTGSSYEQYF.

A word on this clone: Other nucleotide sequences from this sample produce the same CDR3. The CDR3 spells CASTPTGSSYEQYF. In DNA form, the CDR3 reads TGTGCCAGCACCCCGACAGGCAGCTCCTACGAGCAGTACTTC. The chain has TRBV28 and TRBJ2-7, with a possible D match to TRBD1 (6 bases). CDR3 length equals 14 residues. V lost 7 bases, J lost 0 bases, and 13 bases lay in between. Germline V CDR1 and CDR2: MDHEN, SYDVKM.